A single sample is the source of the 30 T cell receptor beta chains below, sequenced in a study of blood T cell repertoires in COVID-19. This table comes from immunoSEQ multiplex PCR, and its TCRdb copy is limited to in-frame clones, with some not included. The sample lists 300,000 to 400,000 clones, roughly 90% occurring once. Sequencing was carried out using PBMCs or T cells enriched from blood (not recorded which). These TCRs come from a woman between 25 and 40 years old who had been exposed to COVID-19.

The table lists this clone with a count of one. V usage is TRBV30 and J usage is TRBJ1-1; TRBD1 is a possible D gene (6 bases). The CDR3 extends over 15 amino acids. The germline V gene encodes CDR1 GTSNPN and CDR2 SVGIG (reference sequence). V lost 1 base, J lost 6 bases, and 18 bases lay in between. CDR3 nucleotide sequence: TGTGCCTGGAGTGCCCCCGACAGGTTGGGGGCTGAAGCTTTCTTT. It translates to CAWSAPDRLGAEAFF.

This clone has only a few counts. The gene calls are TRBV10-3 and TRBJ2-7; possible D gene TRBD1, 6 bases. The germline CDR1 and CDR2 sequences are ENHRY and SYGVKD. The V end was cut by 4 bases, the J end by 2 bases, with 12 bases between. The CDR3 spans 14 residues. The CDR3 coding sequence is TGTGCCATCAGTGGAGTCAGGGGCCCCTACGAGCAGTACTTC. This codes for CAISGVRGPYEQYF.

The chain recombines TRBV27 with TRBJ1-5, with unresolved D. Germline CDR1 is MNHEY and CDR2 is SMNVEV (reference sequence). Trimming cost V 3 bases and J 4 bases, with 13 bases left between them. The CDR3 is 15 residues long. CDR3 bases: TGTGCCAGCAGTTTGAGGGAAGGTGGAAATCAGCCCCAGCATTTT. Translating gives CASSLREGGNQPQHF.

The chain links TRBV19 to TRBJ1-3; possible D gene TRBD1, 6 bases. This CDR3 region has 16 residues. The V end was cut by 3 bases, the J end by 0 bases, with 12 bases between. Germline assignment: CDR1 LNHDA and CDR2 SQIVND (reference sequence). CDR3 amino acids: CASSIQGPHSGNTIYF. CDR3 nucleotide sequence: TGTGCCAGTAGTATCCAGGGGCCCCACTCTGGAAACACCATATATTTT. Filled out from reference TRBV19 and TRBJ1-3, the complete variable domain reads DGGITQSPKYLFRKEGQNVTLSCEQNLNHDAMYWYRQDPGQGLRLIYYSQIVNDFQKGDIAEGYSVSREKKESFPLTVTSAQKNPTAFYLCASSIQGPHSGNTIYFGEGSWLTVV.

The chain is built from TRBV2 and TRBJ1-6; D remains unclear. The germline CDR1 and CDR2 sequences are SNHLY and FYNNEI. The CDR3 runs to 16 residues. Trimming removed 3 bases at V and 4 bases at J, with 13 bases between. The CDR3 reads CASSDRLGDYNSPLHF. Written as DNA, the CDR3 is TGTGCCAGCAGTGACCGGTTAGGAGATTATAATTCACCCCTCCACTTT.

The genes are TRBV27 and TRBJ1-2; D is uncertain. The CDR3 extends over 15 amino acids. From germline, CDR1 is MNHEY and CDR2 SMNVEV (reference sequence). Trimming left V 2 bases short and J 5 bases short, with 15 bases between. Here the CDR3 reads CASSLLSGGTYGYTF. CDR3 DNA: TGTGCCAGCAGTTTACTTTCCGGAGGAACTTATGGCTACACCTTC.

The chain is built from TRBV3-1 (or the pseudogene TRBV3-2) and TRBJ2-1; the match to TRBD1 covers 8 bases. The germline gives CDR1 LGHDT, CDR2 YNNKEL (reference sequence). The CDR3 spans 17 residues. The trim removed 4 bases at V and 0 bases at J, leaving 8 bases unmatched. The CDR3, as DNA: TGTGCCAGCAGCCGACCGGGACAGGTCATCTCCTACAATGAGCAGTTCTTC. Protein: CASSRPGQVISYNEQFF.

This clone was recorded only once. The chain has TRBV9 and TRBJ2-3, with 7 bases lining up with TRBD1. The germline gives CDR1 SGDLS, CDR2 YYNGEE. V lost 4 bases, J lost 1 base, and 3 bases stayed unmatched. The CDR3 spans 14 residues. CDR3 in DNA: TGTGCCAGCAGCTACGGACAGGGCACAGATACGCAGTATTTT. This sequence encodes CASSYGQGTDTQYF. The whole variable domain, filled in from reference TRBV9 and TRBJ2-3, reads DSGVTQTPKHLITATGQRVTLRCSPRSGDLSVYWYQQSLDQGLQFLIQYYNGEERAKGNILERFSAQQFPDLHSELNLSSLELGDSALYFCASSYGQGTDTQYFGPGTRLTVL.

V and J are TRBV20-1 and TRBJ2-7; TRBD1 aligns across 10 bases. With V trimmed by 7 bases and J by 7 bases, 4 bases remained unmatched. This CDR3 is built from 11 residues. Looked up from germline, CDR1 is DFQATT and CDR2 is SNEGSKA (reference sequence). DNA for the CDR3: TGCAGTGGACAGGGGGCGAGGGAGCAGTACTTC. Translated: CSGQGAREQYF.

V usage is TRBV5-1 and J usage is TRBJ1-2, with 8 bases that match TRBD1. Looked up from germline, CDR1 is SGHRS and CDR2 is YFSETQ. This CDR3 has 14 residues. The J segment lost 3 bases and the V segment lost 5 bases, leaving 6 bases of the junction unmatched. The CDR3 here is CASSKQQGDYGYTF. CDR3 nucleotide sequence: TGCGCCAGCAGTAAACAACAGGGGGACTATGGCTACACCTTC.

This clone was seen a single time. The genes are TRBV30 and TRBJ1-4, with 7 nucleotides matching TRBD1. This CDR3 comprises 14 residues. Unmatched junction bases numbered 6, after V lost 2 bases and J lost 6 bases. Germline V CDR1 and CDR2: GTSNPN, SVGIG (reference sequence). The CDR3 nucleotides read TGTGCCTGGAGTAACCGGGGACAGTATGAAAAACTGTTTTTT. This codes for CAWSNRGQYEKLFF.

The chain combines TRBV21-1 with TRBJ1-4; TRBD1 is the table's D call, not checked against the DNA. TRBV21-1 is tagged as a pseudogene. The CDR3 is 14 residues long. The chain's CDR3 is CASSKVIWAEKLFF. For the CDR3, the DNA is TGTGCCAGCAGCAAAGTGATTTGGGCTGAAAAACTGTTTTTT.

V is TRBV5-5 and J is TRBJ2-1; D is perhaps TRBD2 (6 bases). V was trimmed by 0 bases and J by 8 bases, leaving 12 bases between them. Germline-derived CDR1 and CDR2 are SGHKS and YYEKEE (reference sequence). This CDR3 is built from 14 residues. CDR3 sequence (DNA): TGTGCCAGCAGCTTGGTCCGCGGGGCGGATGAGCAGTTCTTC. It is translated as CASSLVRGADEQFF.

This rearrangement joins TRBV7-3 to TRBJ1-1; perhaps TRBD1 as D (5 bases). CDR3 size: 15 residues. Trimming cost V 0 bases and J 4 bases, with 12 bases left between them. Germline values: CDR1 SGHTA, CDR2 FQGTGA. CDR3 loop: CASSLTHRQSTEAFF. In nucleotides, the CDR3 is TGTGCCAGCAGCTTAACCCACAGACAGAGCACTGAAGCTTTCTTT.

The rearrangement uses TRBV4-3 and TRBJ2-7; a possible D gene is TRBD1 (6 bases). Germline lookup yields CDR1 LGHNA and CDR2 YSLEER. V lost 4 bases and J lost 4, with 11 bases in between. The CDR3 contains 13 residues. The CDR3 here is CASSLNTGYEQYF. CDR3 nucleotides: TGCGCCAGCAGCCTCAATACAGGGTACGAGCAGTACTTC.

This chain joins TRBV5-1 and TRBJ2-7, with 9 bases matching TRBD1. The CDR3 has 15 residues. J gave up 0 bases and V 3 bases, and 4 bases lay outside the gene matches. Germline V gene lookup returns CDR1 SGHRS and CDR2 YFSETQ. The CDR3 sequence: CASSSLTGGSYEQYF. The CDR3 bases are TGCGCCAGCAGCTCGTTGACAGGGGGCTCCTACGAGCAGTACTTC.

This sequence joins TRBV19 and TRBJ2-3; 11 nucleotides line up with TRBD1. This CDR3 contains 16 residues. CDR1 is LNHDA and CDR2 is SQIVND in the germline V gene (reference sequence). J was trimmed by 5 bases and V by 5 bases; bases with no gene match: 9. The CDR3 reads CASSQTGTGGLDTQYF. The CDR3 coding sequence is TGTGCCAGTAGTCAGACCGGGACAGGGGGTTTAGATACGCAGTATTTT.

The rearrangement joins TRBV6-5 to TRBJ2-7; a possible D gene is TRBD2 (5 bases). V lost 8 bases, J lost 4 bases, and 18 bases lay in between. CDR1 and CDR2 (germline): MNHEY, SVGAGI. CDR3 size: 14 residues. The CDR3 region has the DNA TGTGCCAGCGTGAGGGATTGGGTGGAGTACGAGCAGTACTTC. Its protein product is CASVRDWVEYEQYF.

The count of this clone is one. V usage is TRBV15 and J usage is TRBJ1-2, with D perhaps TRBD1 (6 bases). Germline CDR1 is LNHNV and CDR2 is YYDKDF (reference sequence). Trimming removed 5 bases from V and 4 bases from J, with 11 bases in between. The CDR3 loop spans 13 amino acids. In DNA form, the CDR3 reads TGTGCCACCAGCGAAGGGGGGGCCTATGGCTACACCTTC. It yields the protein CATSEGGAYGYTF. Full variable domain (remainder filled in from reference TRBV15 and TRBJ1-2): DAMVIQNPRYQVTQFGKPVTLSCSQTLNHNVMYWYQQKSSQAPKLLFHYYDKDFNNEADTPDNFQSRRPNTSFCFLDIRSPGLGDTAMYLCATSEGGAYGYTFGSGTRLTVV.

This clone was seen more than once but under ten times. V is TRBV7-2 and J is TRBJ2-7; 7 bases match TRBD1. The CDR3 runs 14 residues. The junction had 10 bases not matched to a gene; V was cut back by 6 bases and J by 5 bases. The V gene's germline CDR1 is SGHTA and CDR2 FQGNSA. The CDR3 DNA reads as TGTGCCAGCAGGACAGGGACCCCAGGGGACGAGCAGTACTTC. This sequence encodes CASRTGTPGDEQYF.

This chain links TRBV14 with TRBJ1-5, with a tentative D call TRBD1 (6 bases). CDR3 length: 14 residues. CDR1 is SGHDN and CDR2 is FVKESK in the germline V gene. Between the trimmed V and J ends, which lost 4 bases and 5 bases, there was a span of 12 bases. The CDR3 loop reads CASSLGGPDQPQHF. CDR3 DNA: TGTGCCAGCAGCCTGGGGGGGCCCGATCAGCCCCAGCATTTT. The entire variable domain, with the rest obtained from reference TRBV14 and TRBJ1-5, is as follows: EAGVTQFPSHSVIEKGQTVTLRCDPISGHDNLYWYRRVMGKEIKFLLHFVKESKQDESGMPNNRFLAERTGGTYSTLKVQPAELEDSGVYFCASSLGGPDQPQHFGDGTRLSIL.

This chain joins TRBV30 and TRBJ1-2; no firm D call. CDR1 is GTSNPN, CDR2 SVGIG, per germline (reference sequence). Trimming stripped 4 bases from V and 8 bases from J, with 17 bases between. The CDR3 has 13 residues. As DNA, the CDR3 is TGTGCCTGGACCCTCATCAAGTTACTCGGCTACACCTTC. This translates into CAWTLIKLLGYTF. The full variable domain, completed using reference TRBV30 and TRBJ1-2, is SQTIHQWPATLVQPVGSPLSLECTVEGTSNPNLYWYRQAAGRGLQLLFYSVGIGQISSEVPQNLSASRPQDRQFILSSKKLLLSDSGFYLCAWTLIKLLGYTFGSGTRLTVV.

The chain uses TRBV7-2 and TRBJ2-3; unclear D gene. Germline CDR1 reads SGHTA; CDR2 reads FQGNSA. Trimming took 4 bases from V and 3 from J, leaving 8 bases between them. The CDR3 is 13 residues long. This CDR3 reads CASSSARTDTQYF. Written as DNA, the CDR3 is TGTGCCAGCAGCTCCGCCCGGACAGATACGCAGTATTTT.

CDR3 protein: CASSVGEGGMYSPLHF. The CDR3 DNA sequence: TGTGCCAGCAGCGTAGGGGAGGGGGGGATGTACTCACCCCTCCACTTT. V usage is TRBV9 and J usage is TRBJ1-6; perhaps TRBD1 as D (6 bases). Germline V gives CDR1 SGDLS, CDR2 YYNGEE. The V gene lost 0 bases and the J gene lost 10 bases, with 17 bases spanning the gap. The CDR3 runs 16 residues.

The rearrangement links TRBV19 to TRBJ2-2; TRBD1 is a possible D gene (6 bases). The CDR3 covers 14 residues. V lost 4 bases, J lost 7 bases, and 13 bases lay in between. Germline CDR1 is LNHDA and CDR2 is SQIVND (reference sequence). CDR3 amino acids: CASSTGQSGGELFF. CDR3 DNA sequence: TGTGCCAGTAGTACGGGACAATCGGGCGGGGAGCTGTTTTTT.

This clone occurred once. V is TRBV6-5 and J is TRBJ2-2; 10 nucleotides agree with TRBD2. The trim removed 6 bases at V and 6 bases at J, leaving 7 bases unmatched. The CDR3 length is 15 residues. Germline-derived CDR1 and CDR2 are MNHEY and SVGAGI. Here the CDR3 DNA reads TGTGCCAGCAGGACCCAGCGGGGGGGCCCCGGGGAGCTGTTTTTT. Residues: CASRTQRGGPGELFF.

In DNA form, the CDR3 reads TGTGCCAGCAGCCAAGTAGTGGCGGGAGCTCAAGTGGCCCAGTACTTC. Amino acids: CASSQVVAGAQVAQYF. The chain links TRBV3-1 (or the pseudogene TRBV3-2) to TRBJ2-5; 7 bases map to TRBD2. Germline V gene sequence: CDR1 LGHDT, CDR2 YNNKEL (reference sequence). Trimming at V came to 1 base and at J to 9 bases, leaving 14 bases not matched to a gene. The CDR3 contains 16 residues.

The genes are TRBV15 and TRBJ2-2, with TRBD2 matching over 10 bases. Germline V CDR1 and CDR2: LNHNV, YYDKDF (reference sequence). This CDR3 is 17 amino acids long. V gave up 4 bases and J gave up 1 base; unmatched junction bases: 6. Here the CDR3 DNA reads TGTGCCACCAGCACTTGGACTAGCGGCGTGAACACCGGGGAGCTGTTTTTT. Protein sequence: CATSTWTSGVNTGELFF.

V usage is TRBV28 and J usage is TRBJ2-1; D remains ambiguous. V was trimmed by 3 bases and J by 3 bases, leaving 12 bases between them. This CDR3 has 15 residues. Germline-derived CDR1 and CDR2 are MDHEN and SYDVKM. CDR3 DNA sequence: TGTGCCAGCAGTTTTCCCAGGCGTCACTACAATGAGCAGTTCTTC. This codes for CASSFPRRHYNEQFF.

This chain connects TRBV2 to TRBJ2-2, with 8 bases identical to TRBD1. CDR1 is SNHLY and CDR2 is FYNNEI in the germline V gene. The CDR3 contains 15 residues. Unmatched junction bases numbered 3, after V lost 2 bases and J lost 4 bases. In DNA, the CDR3 is TGTGCCAGCAGTGAACAGGGGGCGGTCACCGGGGAGCTGTTTTTT. It specifies CASSEQGAVTGELFF.